The 31 T cell receptor beta chains given below trace back to one sample, sequenced in a study of blood T cells in healthy people across ages. Primed by a sample-barcoded 5' primer and a J-beta primer mix, a second PCR proceeded for 7 to 11 cycles. Using its own MiXCR run on the 5' RACE reads, TCRdb lists one record per CDR3 protein. The sample has about 1.5 million distinct CDR3 sequences; approximately 38% are singletons. The material sequenced was blood. These receptors all come from a woman aged 18-30 years in good health.

In its sample, this clonotype was seen a few times. The chain recombines TRBV6-4 with TRBJ1-2; a weak D match, TRBD1 (5 bases). Germline assignment: CDR1 MRHNA and CDR2 SNTAGT. CDR3 length: 11 amino acids. Trimming pared 7 bases from V and 6 bases from J, leaving 9 bases between. The CDR3 DNA reads as TGTGCCAGCACCAGGGTCAATGGCTACACCTTC. Translated: CASTRVNGYTF.

This clonotype was observed a few times. The chain employs TRBV11-1 and TRBJ2-7; 8 bases line up with TRBD2. Germline assignment: CDR1 SGHAT and CDR2 FQDESV (reference sequence). V gave up 4 bases and J gave up 3 bases; unmatched junction bases: 8. The CDR3 spans 15 residues. The DNA of the CDR3 is TGTGCCAGCAGCTCACGAGCGGGAGCGGGCTACGAGCAGTACTTC. It codes for CASSSRAGAGYEQYF.

This clonotype turned up a few times. The V gene is TRBV7-9, the J gene TRBJ1-2, with TRBD1 matching over 7 bases. Losses at the gene ends were 5 bases for V and 3 bases for J; bases not matched to a gene: 18. Germline V gene lookup returns CDR1 SEHNR and CDR2 FQNEAQ (reference sequence). The CDR3 is made up of 18 amino acids. In DNA, the CDR3 is TGTGCCAGCAGCCCCCAAAACGTTAGGGACAGCCAACACTATGGCTACACCTTC. Translating gives CASSPQNVRDSQHYGYTF.

The sample holds a few counts of this clonotype. The J gene is TRBJ2-3, the V gene TRBV7-3, with no clear D. The CDR3 runs to 13 residues. Between the trimmed V and J ends, which lost 2 bases and 5 bases, there was a span of 8 bases. Per germline, CDR1 SGHTA and CDR2 FQGTGA. The CDR3 coding sequence is TGTGCCAGCAGCTTAGTAGGGATAGATACGCAGTATTTT. Protein: CASSLVGIDTQYF.

The V and J genes are TRBV20-1 and TRBJ2-3; the match to TRBD2 covers 9 bases. Germline values: CDR1 DFQATT, CDR2 SNEGSKA (reference sequence). The CDR3 sequence is 14 residues long. Trimming took 3 bases from V and 4 from J; bases not matched to a gene: 5. The CDR3 coding sequence is TGCAGTGCTAGGTTCGCTAGCGGGGCAGATACGCAGTATTTT. Protein sequence: CSARFASGADTQYF.

This clonotype was counted many times. The chain has TRBV10-3 and TRBJ1-6; 7 nucleotides line up with TRBD1. The CDR3 totals 14 residues. J lost 6 bases, V lost 6 bases, and 5 bases had no gene match. CDR1 and CDR2 from the germline V gene are ENHRY and SYGVKD. The CDR3 sequence: CAIRGTAANSPLHF. CDR3 nucleotide sequence: TGTGCCATCAGGGGGACAGCAGCTAATTCACCCCTCCACTTT.

This clonotype was picked up many times. J is TRBJ2-7 and V is TRBV7-9, with TRBD2 as a possible D gene (6 bases). Trimming took off 5 bases at V and 2 bases at J, with 16 bases between the two ends. The CDR3 extends over 15 amino acids. Germline V gives CDR1 SEHNR, CDR2 FQNEAQ (reference sequence). This CDR3 is CASSRGAPQTYEQYF. CDR3 sequence (DNA): TGTGCCAGCAGCCGCGGGGCCCCCCAGACCTACGAGCAGTACTTC.

This clonotype was counted at least ten times. The chain links TRBV4-1 to TRBJ1-2; no clear D. Per germline, CDR1 MGHRA and CDR2 YSYEKL. V lost 2 bases and J lost 8, with 21 bases in between. This CDR3 spans 16 amino acids. The chain's CDR3 is CASSQPSLGSGGGYTF. The CDR3 DNA follows: TGCGCCAGCAGCCAACCGTCCTTAGGTAGTGGCGGGGGCTACACCTTC.

This chain joins TRBV4-2 and TRBJ1-4; possibly TRBD1 for D (6 bases). CDR1 and CDR2 (germline): LGHNA, YNFKEQ. Trimming removed 3 bases at V and 6 bases at J, with 17 bases between. The length of the CDR3 is 16 residues. DNA for the CDR3: TGTGCCAGCAGCCATTACACCGGGACAAGGGATGAAAAACTGTTTTTT. Protein: CASSHYTGTRDEKLFF.

The gene calls are TRBV4-1 and TRBJ2-3; D remains unclear. Germline CDR1 is MGHRA and CDR2 is YSYEKL. Trimming pared 1 base from V and 0 bases from J, leaving 8 bases between. This CDR3 contains 15 residues. The CDR3, as DNA: TGCGCCAGCAGCCAAGTCTATTCTAGCACAGATACGCAGTATTTT. Amino acids: CASSQVYSSTDTQYF.

The chain recombines TRBV10-3 with TRBJ2-2; D is unresolved. The V and J ends lost 4 bases and 6 bases respectively, with 12 bases between them. CDR3 length: 14 amino acids. From germline, CDR1 is ENHRY and CDR2 SYGVKD. This CDR3 is CAISVGVEAGELFF. CDR3 sequence (DNA): TGTGCCATCAGTGTTGGGGTCGAGGCCGGGGAGCTGTTTTTT.

This chain uses TRBV20-1 with TRBJ2-7, with TRBD1 identical over 7 bases. V lost 3 bases to trimming and J lost 2 bases; unmatched junction nucleotides: 10. CDR1 and CDR2 from the germline V gene are DFQATT and SNEGSKA (reference sequence). The CDR3 spans 15 residues. The DNA for the CDR3 is TGCAGTGCTAGGGGGACGACAGGGCTCACCTACGAGCAGTACTTC. Translated: CSARGTTGLTYEQYF.

This clonotype was counted a few times. The V call is TRBV4-1, the J call TRBJ1-1; the D gene is possibly TRBD1 (6 bases). The CDR3 extends over 15 amino acids. The V end was cut by 2 bases, the J end by 3 bases, with 13 bases between. Per the germline V gene, CDR1 is MGHRA and CDR2 is YSYEKL. The CDR3 reads CASSQSPTGHTEAFF. DNA of the CDR3: TGCGCCAGCAGCCAATCCCCGACAGGACACACTGAAGCTTTCTTT.

The rearrangement links TRBV6-5 to TRBJ1-6; weak D call: TRBD1 (6 bases). Looked up from germline, CDR1 is MNHEY and CDR2 is SVGAGI. Trimming took off 0 bases at V and 9 bases at J, with 15 bases between the two ends. CDR3 length equals 16 residues. CDR3 sequence: CASSYSSKGGVSPLHF. CDR3 sequence (DNA): TGTGCCAGCAGTTACTCGAGTAAGGGGGGAGTTTCACCCCTCCACTTT.

This sequence joins TRBV9 and TRBJ2-4; 10 positions agree with TRBD1. The closer fit of TRBJ2-7 to the DNA end suggests the J call may be wrong. Germline CDR1 SGDLS, CDR2 YYNGEE. This CDR3 spans 16 amino acids. CDR3 sequence reads: CASSQSVGQGDHEQYF. The CDR3 DNA reads as TGTGCCAGCAGCCAGTCTGTTGGACAGGGGGACCACGAGCAGTACTTC.

The chain combines TRBV7-2 with TRBJ2-3; no firm D call. The germline V and J ends were trimmed by 5 bases and 0 bases, with 9 bases remaining between them. Germline CDR1 reads SGHTA; CDR2 reads FQGNSA. The CDR3 totals 14 residues. CDR3 amino acids: CASSPTFSTDTQYF. Here the CDR3 DNA reads TGTGCCAGCAGCCCCACATTTAGCACAGATACGCAGTATTTT. Full variable domain (missing parts from reference TRBV7-2 and TRBJ2-3): GAGVSQSPSNKVTEKGKDVELRCDPISGHTALYWYRQSLGQGLEFLIYFQGNSAPDKSGLPSDRFSAERTGGSVSTLTIQRTQQEDSAVYLCASSPTFSTDTQYFGPGTRLTVL.

The rearrangement joins TRBV11-2 to TRBJ2-5, with 7 positions matching TRBD2. J lost 11 bases, V lost 5 bases, and 11 bases had no gene match. The CDR3 is 13 amino acids. CDR1 is SGHAT and CDR2 is FQNNGV in the germline V gene. CDR3 protein: CASSPGRGGKQYF. The CDR3 DNA reads TGTGCCAGCAGCCCAGGCCGGGGAGGGAAGCAGTACTTC.

V is TRBV5-6 and J is TRBJ1-1, with D perhaps TRBD1 (5 bases). This CDR3 contains 11 residues. Trimming left V 5 bases short and J 7 bases short, with 9 bases between. Looked up from germline, CDR1 is SGHDT and CDR2 is YYEEEE. The CDR3 is CASRRGDEAFF. CDR3 DNA: TGTGCCAGCAGGAGGGGTGATGAAGCTTTCTTT.

This clonotype has just a few counts. The J gene is TRBJ2-1, the V gene TRBV5-1, with D perhaps matching TRBD2 (6 bases). The germline CDR1 and CDR2 sequences are SGHRS and YFSETQ. Trimming pared 4 bases from V and 7 bases from J, leaving 9 bases between. This CDR3 region has 12 residues. DNA for the CDR3: TGCGCCAGCAGCATGGGGGGAAATGAGCAGTTCTTC. Amino acid sequence: CASSMGGNEQFF.

The chain has TRBV15 and TRBJ2-2, with D tentatively TRBD1 or TRBD2 (6 bases each). The CDR3 spans 19 residues. V was pared by 0 bases and J by 2 bases, with 19 bases between. Germline CDR1 is LNHNV and CDR2 is YYDKDF (reference sequence). CDR3 DNA sequence: TGTGCCACCAGCAGAGATCCGAGGGGGGCTTCGTCCAACACCGGGGAGCTGTTTTTT. Translating it yields CATSRDPRGASSNTGELFF.

This clonotype came up a few times. Germline and junction disagree at one end, which may indicate a read error. The chain combines TRBV6-5 with TRBJ2-3, with 9 bases that match TRBD1. The CDR3 length is 18 residues. Looked up from germline, CDR1 is MNHEY and CDR2 is SVGAGI. The CDR3 sequence: CASSYAGTGIKSTDTRYF. In DNA, the CDR3 is TGTGCCAGCAGTTACGCCGGGACAGGGATTAAGAGCACAGATACGCGGTATTTT.

The CDR3 coding sequence is TGTGCCAGCAGTCACGGGACAGCGCCCCTCTATGGCTACACCTTC. This codes for CASSHGTAPLYGYTF. The rearrangement uses TRBV27 and TRBJ1-2; 7 bases align to TRBD1. The germline V gene has CDR1 MNHEY and CDR2 SMNVEV (reference sequence). V lost 5 bases to trimming and J lost 4 bases; unmatched junction nucleotides: 10. The CDR3 runs 15 residues.

The chain uses TRBV6-5 and TRBJ2-7; D perhaps matches TRBD2 (6 bases). The V end lost 3 bases, the J end lost 2 bases, and 14 bases lay between the germline ends. In germline, CDR1 is MNHEY, CDR2 SVGAGI. The CDR3 loop spans 15 amino acids. CDR3: CASSYTGGLPYEQYF. The CDR3 DNA reads as TGTGCCAGCAGTTATACCGGAGGGCTACCCTACGAGCAGTACTTC.

This clonotype was observed a handful of times. The rearrangement uses TRBV2 and TRBJ2-6; no firm D call. The CDR3 runs to 14 residues. Trimming removed 7 bases from V and 0 bases from J, with 7 bases in between. CDR1 and CDR2 from the germline V gene are SNHLY and FYNNEI. CDR3 nucleotide sequence: TGTGCCAGCAATCCGAGCTCTGGGGCCAACGTCCTGACTTTC. Encoded protein: CASNPSSGANVLTF.

The chain joins TRBV27 to TRBJ1-6; D remains ambiguous. CDR1 and CDR2 (germline): MNHEY, SMNVEV (reference sequence). The CDR3 totals 15 residues. V dropped 10 bases and J dropped 0 bases, with 13 bases sitting between them. The CDR3 here is CATSPGGSYNSPLHF. For the CDR3, the DNA is TGTGCCACCAGCCCGGGAGGCTCCTATAATTCACCCCTCCACTTT.

In its sample, this clonotype was seen a few times. This chain connects TRBV3-1 to TRBJ2-7, with D possibly being TRBD1 or TRBD2 (5 bases each). CDR3 length: 15 residues. CDR1 is LGHDT and CDR2 is YNNKEL in the germline V gene (reference sequence). The V end lost 4 bases, the J end lost 3 bases, and 16 bases lay between the germline ends. Here the CDR3 DNA reads TGTGCCAGCAGCCGGACCCGGGACCGGGGCTACGAGCAGTACTTC. This sequence encodes CASSRTRDRGYEQYF.

The V gene is TRBV12-3 or TRBV12-4, the J gene TRBJ2-3; D possibly matches TRBD1 or TRBD2 (5 bases each). The V and J ends lost 7 bases and 8 bases respectively, with 22 bases between them. The length of the CDR3 is 15 residues. CDR3: CASTSGTVIDGTQYF. In DNA, the CDR3 is TGTGCCAGCACCTCCGGGACGGTGATTGATGGTACGCAGTATTTT.

The V gene is TRBV25-1, the J gene TRBJ2-1, with a weak D call TRBD2 (5 bases). The length of the CDR3 is 15 residues. V was cut by 3 bases and J by 5 bases, with 14 bases left in between. Germline V CDR1 and CDR2: MGHDK, SYGVNS. The CDR3, as DNA: TGTGCCAGCAGTGAGCCGCTAGCTTGGGACAATGAGCAGTTCTTC. Residues: CASSEPLAWDNEQFF.

This clonotype showed up just a few times. In DNA form, the CDR3 reads TGTGCCAGCTGGAGGGACACAGGCTCCTACGAGCAGTACTTC. Protein product: CASWRDTGSYEQYF. The chain uses TRBV6-5 and TRBJ2-7; D could derive from TRBD1 or TRBD2 (6 bases each). Germline CDR1 MNHEY, CDR2 SVGAGI. The CDR3 runs to 14 residues. V shed 8 bases and J shed 0 bases, with 14 bases lying between them.

The chain carries TRBV20-1 and TRBJ2-5; possibly TRBD2 for D (5 bases). The J call may be wrong; the DNA end is better matched by TRBJ2-1. Looked up from germline, CDR1 is DFQATT and CDR2 is SNEGSKA (reference sequence). This CDR3 is built from 15 residues. The CDR3 region has the DNA TGCAGTGCTAGAGATATGAGGGCGCGGCAAGAGACCCAGTTCTTC. This gives the protein CSARDMRARQETQFF.

The chain links TRBV20-1 to TRBJ1-4; no clear D gene. V lost 6 bases and J 8 bases, leaving 10 bases between the germline ends. Germline V gene sequence: CDR1 DFQATT, CDR2 SNEGSKA (reference sequence). The CDR3 runs to 11 residues. CDR3 region: CSAALGEKLFF. CDR3 sequence (DNA): TGCAGTGCCGCTCTTGGGGAAAAACTGTTTTTT.